This is a list of T cell receptor beta chains from one sample in a study of blood T cell repertoires in COVID-19. Libraries were prepared by immunoSEQ multiplex PCR; TCRdb keeps only in-frame clonotypes and omits some of them. The sample holds under 250,000 clones, about 87% seen once. Sequencing used PBMCs or T cells enriched from blood (not recorded which). These receptors were obtained from a woman aged 25 to 39 who had been exposed to COVID-19. CDR3s include the opening cysteine and the closing phenylalanine or tryptophan. A D gene is named only where the DNA matches it firmly. The listing skips clone size in some rows; elsewhere it reads once, few, many or a size class.

J,size,V,D,CDR3,DNA
TRBJ2-3,once,TRBV15,NA,CATSRVGTDTQYF,TGTGCCACCAGCAGAGTAGGCACAGATACGCAGTATTTT
TRBJ1-3,NA,TRBV6-5,TRBD1,CASSLDRGLGNTIYF,TGTGCCAGCAGCCTCGACAGGGGGCTTGGAAACACCATATATTTT
TRBJ2-5,NA,TRBV2,TRBD2,CASSRAGLATETQYF,TGTGCCAGCAGCCGAGCGGGACTAGCTACGGAGACCCAGTACTTC
TRBJ2-1,NA,TRBV5-8,NA,CASSLGTGLKKNEQFF,TGTGCCAGCAGCTTGGGTACGGGTTTAAAGAAGAATGAGCAGTTCTTC
TRBJ1-6,NA,TRBV12-3/TRBV12-4,NA,CASSPRSASPLHF,TGTGCCAGCAGTCCACGGTCCGCTTCACCCCTCCACTTT
TRBJ1-4,NA,TRBV9,TRBD1,CASAKMATGDEKLFF,TGTGCCAGCGCGAAGATGGCGACAGGGGATGAAAAACTGTTTTTT
TRBJ1-1,few,TRBV19,NA,CASSRKPTDSNTEAFF,TGTGCCAGTAGTCGTAAGCCCACCGACAGTAACACTGAAGCTTTCTTT
TRBJ1-3,NA,TRBV28,NA,CASSFSGQSSGNTIYF,TGTGCCAGCAGTTTTTCTGGACAGAGCTCTGGAAACACCATATATTTT
TRBJ2-3,NA,TRBV6-1,TRBD2,CASSGQSGRAADTQYF,TGTGCCAGCAGTGGGCAAAGCGGGAGGGCGGCAGATACGCAGTATTTT
TRBJ2-3,NA,TRBV2,NA,CASSEGPDTQYF,TGTGCCAGCAGTGAGGGGCCAGATACGCAGTATTTT
TRBJ1-5,NA,TRBV7-6,NA,CASSLGHHSNQPQHF,TGTGCCAGCAGCTTAGGACACCATAGCAATCAGCCCCAGCATTTT
TRBJ1-3,NA,TRBV25-1,NA,CASSPREGSGNTIYF,TGTGCCAGCAGCCCCCGTGAGGGCTCTGGAAACACCATATATTTT
TRBJ1-5,NA,TRBV6-1,NA,CASSEMQGGNQPQHF,TGTGCCAGCAGTGAAATGCAGGGAGGGAATCAGCCCCAGCATTTT
TRBJ2-7,NA,TRBV5-4,TRBD2,CASSLPGTRVYEQYF,TGTGCCAGCAGCTTGCCTGGGACTAGGGTATACGAGCAGTACTTC
TRBJ2-1,NA,TRBV3-1/TRBV3-2,TRBD2,CASSQEGGREGLLYNEQFF,TGTGCCAGCAGCCAAGAAGGCGGGCGGGAGGGCCTTTTGTACAATGAGCAGTTCTTC
TRBJ2-5,NA,TRBV6-2/TRBV6-3,NA,CASSRGETQYF,TGTGCCAGCAGTAGGGGAGAGACCCAGTACTTC
TRBJ2-3,NA,TRBV7-3,TRBD1,CASSTTQGTPQYF,TGTGCCAGCAGCACAACACAGGGGACGCCGCAGTATTTT
TRBJ2-2,NA,TRBV21-1,NA,CASSAPGAWGTPTANTGELFF,TGTGCCAGCAGCGCCCCCGGGGCTTGGGGGACTCCTACCGCGAACACCGGGGAGCTGTTTTTT
TRBJ2-1,NA,TRBV9,NA,CASSLRTESGEQFF,TGTGCCAGCAGCTTGCGGACAGAATCGGGCGAGCAGTTCTTC
TRBJ1-2,NA,TRBV20-1,TRBD1,CSASGQGELYGYTF,TGCAGTGCTAGTGGGCAGGGGGAACTCTATGGCTACACCTTC
TRBJ2-2,NA,TRBV27,TRBD2,CASCTSGNTGELFF,TGTGCCAGCTGCACTAGCGGGAACACCGGGGAGCTGTTTTTT
TRBJ2-7,NA,TRBV6-5,NA,CASRGRQGLFYEQYF,TGTGCCAGCAGGGGCCGGCAGGGTCTCTTCTACGAGCAGTACTTC
TRBJ2-5,NA,TRBV5-4,NA,CASSPNRAQETQYF,TGTGCCAGCAGCCCAAACAGGGCCCAAGAGACCCAGTACTTC
TRBJ2-2,once,TRBV24-1,NA,CATGPTSLSFNTGELFF,TGTGCCACGGGCCCGACTAGTCTCTCCTTTAACACCGGGGAGCTGTTTTTT
TRBJ2-7,NA,TRBV5-6,TRBD1,CASSLGQGATYEQYF,TGTGCCAGCAGCTTGGGACAGGGGGCCACCTACGAGCAGTACTTC
TRBJ2-1,NA,TRBV3-1/TRBV3-2,TRBD1,CASSQGGTGGVDEQFF,TGTGCCAGCAGCCAAGGGGGGACAGGGGGCGTCGATGAGCAGTTCTTC
TRBJ2-3,NA,TRBV5-6,NA,CASSLSGADTQYF,TGTGCCAGCAGCTTGTCGGGAGCAGATACGCAGTATTTT
TRBJ2-7,NA,TRBV7-2,NA,CASSPRGSFSSYEQYF,TGTGCCAGCAGCCCCCGCGGGTCTTTTAGCTCCTACGAGCAGTACTTC
TRBJ2-5,NA,TRBV7-9,TRBD1,CASSSGTGLLETQYF,TGTGCCAGCAGCTCAGGGACAGGATTATTGGAGACCCAGTACTTC
TRBJ2-1,NA,TRBV19,TRBD2,CASSIVRRTSGSSYNEQFF,TGTGCCAGTAGTATAGTAAGACGGACTAGCGGGAGCTCCTACAATGAGCAGTTCTTC
TRBJ1-4,NA,TRBV6-2/TRBV6-3,NA,CASSHRDYEKLFF,TGTGCCAGCAGTCACCGGGACTATGAAAAACTGTTTTTT
TRBJ2-3,NA,TRBV29-1,NA,CSALSDTQYF,TGCAGCGCGTTATCAGATACGCAGTATTTT
TRBJ2-2,NA,TRBV21-1,NA,CASRASGSPNTGELFF,TGTGCCAGCAGGGCTAGCGGGAGTCCCAACACCGGGGAGCTGTTTTTT
TRBJ1-2,NA,TRBV20-1,NA,CSARQGDGYTF,TGCAGTGCTAGACAGGGCGATGGCTACACCTTC
TRBJ2-7,NA,TRBV12-5,NA,CASGLSIYEQYF,TGTGCTAGTGGTCTATCTATCTACGAGCAGTACTTC
TRBJ1-6,NA,TRBV28,TRBD1,CASSPLGQGNSPLHF,TGTGCCAGCTCACCTTTGGGACAGGGGAATTCACCCCTCCACTTT
TRBJ2-5,NA,TRBV27,NA,CASSAGETQYF,TGTGCCAGCAGTGCGGGGGAGACCCAGTACTTC